Sequencing of this T cell receptor (beta chain) was carried out in a study of vaccination and CD4 T cells after COVID-19. The wider study: PCR on nasal swabs identified SARS-CoV-2 in convalescent patients, of whom nine were mild and one severe. The cells were exposed to overlapping spike peptides originating from SARS-CoV-2, HCoV-NL63, HCoV-OC43 and HCoV-229E for stimulation.

Sample treatment: roughly 10-day PBMC culture with coronavirus spike peptide pools or control peptides (ViraFEST assay). Over 1.5 million PBMCs went into each well for culture with 7.5 to 10 IU/ml IL-2 and 7.5 to 10 ug/ml peptide pools. To note about this clonotype: The antigen remains undetermined.

An Oncomine TCR Beta short-read assay was used to sequence the DNA from cultured CD4+ T cells. Using its own MiXCR run on the PCR reads, TCRdb lists one record per CDR3 protein. Of about 11,000 distinct CDR3 sequences listed, about a third are singletons. This clonotype was sampled from a human donor who had recovered from COVID-19. Sequencing input: CD4+ T cells from blood, cultured in vitro.

CDR3 protein: CASSSRDWGNEQFF. As DNA, the CDR3 is TGCGCCAGCAGCTCCCGGGACTGGGGAAATGAGCAGTTCTTC. The chain uses TRBV5-1 and TRBJ2-1; TRBD2 might be the D (6 bases). V was cut by 3 bases and J by 7 bases, with 14 bases left in between. Germline CDR1 and CDR2: SGHRS and YFSETQ. The CDR3 sequence is 14 residues long.